The 5 T cell receptor beta chains reported below all come from one sample, sequenced in a study of blood T cell repertoires in COVID-19. Libraries were prepared by immunoSEQ multiplex PCR; TCRdb keeps only in-frame clonotypes and omits some of them. The table has around 260,000 clones, over 80% seen once. Source material: peripheral blood. The receptors here all came from a woman between 65 and 79 years old with COVID-19, enrolled during active disease.

This chain uses TRBV16 with TRBJ1-4; TRBD1 aligns across 7 bases. The trim removed 3 bases at V and 7 bases at J, leaving 8 bases unmatched. CDR1 is KGHSY and CDR2 is FQNENV in the germline V gene. This CDR3 is 15 amino acids long. The CDR3 sequence: CASSHRGTAGEKLFF. The CDR3 DNA follows: TGTGCCAGCAGCCATCGCGGGACAGCGGGTGAAAAACTGTTTTTT.

The gene calls are TRBV9 and TRBJ2-2; 7 bases match TRBD1. Germline lookup yields CDR1 SGDLS and CDR2 YYNGEE. V shed 2 bases, J shed 4 bases, and the junction held 5 bases outside the gene matches. CDR3 length equals 15 residues. CDR3 residues: CASSVQGQVTGELFF. The CDR3 nucleotides read TGTGCCAGCAGCGTTCAAGGACAGGTCACCGGGGAGCTGTTTTTT.

The chain couples TRBV18 to TRBJ1-5; 9 bases agree with TRBD1. The germline CDR1 and CDR2 sequences are KGHSH and LQKENI. The CDR3 sequence is 16 residues long. V dropped 2 bases and J dropped 3; count of bases not matched to a gene: 5. The CDR3 DNA follows: TGTGCCAGCTCACCAACGGGACAGGGCAACAATCAGCCCCAGCATTTT. Translated, it gives CASSPTGQGNNQPQHF.

The V and J genes are TRBV4-3 and TRBJ1-2, with D uncertain. Between the trimmed V and J ends, which lost 0 bases and 9 bases, there was a span of 8 bases. The CDR3 has 12 amino acids. The germline gives CDR1 LGHNA, CDR2 YSLEER. The CDR3 nucleotides are TGCGCCAGCAGCCAAGATGCCGGGAGCTACACCTTC. Protein product: CASSQDAGSYTF.

V gene TRBV7-3 combines with J gene TRBJ1-4; 9 bases align to TRBD1. Germline V CDR1 and CDR2: SGHTA, FQGTGA. This CDR3 has 15 amino acids. The V gene end was trimmed by 5 bases and the J gene end by 3 bases; junction bases not matched to a gene: 4. The CDR3 region is CASSLQGAPNEKLFF. The CDR3 DNA is TGTGCCAGCAGCCTACAGGGGGCCCCTAATGAAAAACTGTTTTTT.